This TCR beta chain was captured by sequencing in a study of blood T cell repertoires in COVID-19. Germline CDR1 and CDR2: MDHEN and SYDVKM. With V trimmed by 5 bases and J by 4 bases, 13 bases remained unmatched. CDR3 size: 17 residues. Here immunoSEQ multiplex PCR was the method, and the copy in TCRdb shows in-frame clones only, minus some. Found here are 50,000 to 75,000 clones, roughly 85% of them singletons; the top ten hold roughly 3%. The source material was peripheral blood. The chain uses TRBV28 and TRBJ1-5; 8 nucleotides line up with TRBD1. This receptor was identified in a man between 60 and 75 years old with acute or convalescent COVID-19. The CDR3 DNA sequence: TGTGCCAGCAGTCTCTTTGGTGGGACAGGCTATAATCAGCCCCAGCATTTT. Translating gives CASSLFGGTGYNQPQHF.